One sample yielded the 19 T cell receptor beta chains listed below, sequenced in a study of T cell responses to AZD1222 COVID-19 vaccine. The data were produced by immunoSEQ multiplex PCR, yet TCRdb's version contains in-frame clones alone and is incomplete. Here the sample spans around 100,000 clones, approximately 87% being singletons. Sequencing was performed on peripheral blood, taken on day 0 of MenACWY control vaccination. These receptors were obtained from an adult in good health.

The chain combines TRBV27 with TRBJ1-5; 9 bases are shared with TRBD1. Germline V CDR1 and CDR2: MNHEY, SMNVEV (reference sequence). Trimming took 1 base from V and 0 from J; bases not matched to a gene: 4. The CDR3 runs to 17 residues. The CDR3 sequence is CASSLLGTGLSNQPQHF. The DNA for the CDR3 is TGTGCCAGCAGTTTATTGGGGACAGGGCTTAGCAATCAGCCCCAGCATTTT.

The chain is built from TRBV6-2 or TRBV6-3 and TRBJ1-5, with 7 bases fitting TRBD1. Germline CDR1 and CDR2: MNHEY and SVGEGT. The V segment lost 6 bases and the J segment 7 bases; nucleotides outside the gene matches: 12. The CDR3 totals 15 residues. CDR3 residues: CASSQNRGGVQPQHF. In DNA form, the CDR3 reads TGTGCCAGCAGCCAAAACAGGGGTGGGGTGCAGCCCCAGCATTTT.

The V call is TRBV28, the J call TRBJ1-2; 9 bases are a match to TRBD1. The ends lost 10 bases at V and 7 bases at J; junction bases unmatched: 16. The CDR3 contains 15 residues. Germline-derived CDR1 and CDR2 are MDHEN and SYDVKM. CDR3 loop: CATSTGTGQVSGYTF. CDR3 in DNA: TGTGCCACCTCTACCGGGACAGGGCAAGTGAGTGGCTACACCTTC.

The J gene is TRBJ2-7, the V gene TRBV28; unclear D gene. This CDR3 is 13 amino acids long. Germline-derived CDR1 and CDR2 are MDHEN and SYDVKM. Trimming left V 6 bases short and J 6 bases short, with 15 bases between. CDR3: CASSVSESGEQYF. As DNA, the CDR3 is TGTGCCAGCAGCGTTTCTGAGTCTGGCGAGCAGTACTTC.

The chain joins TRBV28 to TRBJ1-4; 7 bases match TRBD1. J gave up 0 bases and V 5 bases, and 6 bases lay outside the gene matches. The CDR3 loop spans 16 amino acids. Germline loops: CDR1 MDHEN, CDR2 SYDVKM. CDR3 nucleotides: TGTGCCAGCAGTCTGACAGGGCCCGCAACTAATGAAAAACTGTTTTTT. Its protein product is CASSLTGPATNEKLFF.

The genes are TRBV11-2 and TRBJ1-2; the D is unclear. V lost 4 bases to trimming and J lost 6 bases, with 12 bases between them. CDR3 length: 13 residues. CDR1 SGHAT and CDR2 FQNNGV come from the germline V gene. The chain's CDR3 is CASSSLGSDGYTF. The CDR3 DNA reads TGTGCCAGCAGCTCCCTAGGGTCAGATGGCTACACCTTC.

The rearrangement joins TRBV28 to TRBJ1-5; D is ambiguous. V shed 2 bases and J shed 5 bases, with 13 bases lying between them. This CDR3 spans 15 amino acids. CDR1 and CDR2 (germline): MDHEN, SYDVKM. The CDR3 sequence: CASSLPSGTYQPQHF. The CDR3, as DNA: TGTGCCAGCAGTTTACCCTCAGGAACATATCAGCCCCAGCATTTT.

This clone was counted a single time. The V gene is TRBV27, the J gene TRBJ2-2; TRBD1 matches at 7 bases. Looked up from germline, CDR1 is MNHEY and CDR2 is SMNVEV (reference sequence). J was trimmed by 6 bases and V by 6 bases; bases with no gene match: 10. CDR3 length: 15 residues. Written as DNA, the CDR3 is TGTGCCAGCAGAACCCCCGGGACAGTGTCCGGGGAGCTGTTTTTT. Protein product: CASRTPGTVSGELFF.

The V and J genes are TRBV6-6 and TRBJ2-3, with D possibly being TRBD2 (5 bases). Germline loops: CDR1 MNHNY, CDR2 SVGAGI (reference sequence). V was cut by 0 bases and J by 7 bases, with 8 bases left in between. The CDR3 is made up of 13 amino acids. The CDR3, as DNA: TGTGCCAGCAGTTACTCTGAGGGCCATACGCAGTATTTT. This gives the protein CASSYSEGHTQYF.

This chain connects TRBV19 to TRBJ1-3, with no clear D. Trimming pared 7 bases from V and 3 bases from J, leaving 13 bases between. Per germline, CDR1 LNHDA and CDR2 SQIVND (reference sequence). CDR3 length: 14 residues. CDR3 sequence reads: CASTWAAGGNTIYF. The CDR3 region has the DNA TGTGCCAGTACTTGGGCAGCGGGTGGAAACACCATATATTTT. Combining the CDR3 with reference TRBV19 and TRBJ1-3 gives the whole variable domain DGGITQSPKYLFRKEGQNVTLSCEQNLNHDAMYWYRQDPGQGLRLIYYSQIVNDFQKGDIAEGYSVSREKKESFPLTVTSAQKNPTAFYLCASTWAAGGNTIYFGEGSWLTVV.

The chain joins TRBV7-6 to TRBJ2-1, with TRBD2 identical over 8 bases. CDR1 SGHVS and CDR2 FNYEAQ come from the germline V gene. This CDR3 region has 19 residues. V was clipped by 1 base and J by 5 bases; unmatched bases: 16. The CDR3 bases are TGTGCCAGCAGCTTAGTGGTTAGCGGGACCGGGACGGGAAACAATGAGCAGTTCTTC. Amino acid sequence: CASSLVVSGTGTGNNEQFF.

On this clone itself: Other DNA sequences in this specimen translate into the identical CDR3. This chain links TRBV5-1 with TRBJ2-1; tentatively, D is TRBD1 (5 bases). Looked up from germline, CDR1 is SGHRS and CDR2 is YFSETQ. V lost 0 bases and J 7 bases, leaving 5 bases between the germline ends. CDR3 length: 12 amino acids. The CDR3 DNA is TGCGCCAGCAGCTTGGCAGGGAATGAGCAGTTCTTC. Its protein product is CASSLAGNEQFF.

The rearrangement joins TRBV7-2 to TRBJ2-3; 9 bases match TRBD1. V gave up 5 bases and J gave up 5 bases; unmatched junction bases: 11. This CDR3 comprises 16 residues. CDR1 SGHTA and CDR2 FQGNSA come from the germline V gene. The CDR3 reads CASSRSRDRAIDTQYF. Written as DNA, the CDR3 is TGTGCCAGCAGCCGCTCCCGGGACAGGGCTATAGATACGCAGTATTTT.

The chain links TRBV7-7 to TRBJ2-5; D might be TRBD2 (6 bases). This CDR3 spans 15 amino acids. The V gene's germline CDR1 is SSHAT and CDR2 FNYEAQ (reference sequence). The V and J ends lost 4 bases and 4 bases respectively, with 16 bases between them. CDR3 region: CASSSLERGGETQYF. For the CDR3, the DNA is TGTGCCAGCAGCTCCCTGGAACGGGGAGGAGAGACCCAGTACTTC.

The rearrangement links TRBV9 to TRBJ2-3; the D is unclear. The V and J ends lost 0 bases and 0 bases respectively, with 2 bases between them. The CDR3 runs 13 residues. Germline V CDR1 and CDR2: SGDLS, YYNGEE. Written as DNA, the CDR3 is TGTGCCAGCAGCGTAGGCAGCACAGATACGCAGTATTTT. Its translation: CASSVGSTDTQYF.

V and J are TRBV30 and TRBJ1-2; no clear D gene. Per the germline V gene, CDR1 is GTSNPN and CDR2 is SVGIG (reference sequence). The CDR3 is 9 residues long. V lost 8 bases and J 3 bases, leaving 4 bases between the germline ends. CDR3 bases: TGTGCCGGGGACTATGGCTACACCTTC. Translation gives CAGDYGYTF.

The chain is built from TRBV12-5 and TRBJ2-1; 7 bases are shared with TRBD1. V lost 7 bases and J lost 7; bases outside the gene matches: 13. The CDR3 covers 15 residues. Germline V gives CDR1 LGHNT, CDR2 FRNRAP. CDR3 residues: CASALSTGFRNEQFF. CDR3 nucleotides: TGTGCTAGTGCCCTGTCGACAGGGTTTAGGAATGAGCAGTTCTTC.

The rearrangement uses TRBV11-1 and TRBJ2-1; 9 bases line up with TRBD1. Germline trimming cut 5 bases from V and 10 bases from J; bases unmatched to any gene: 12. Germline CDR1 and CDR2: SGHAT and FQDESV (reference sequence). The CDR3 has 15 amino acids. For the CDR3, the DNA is TGTGCCAGCAGCCCCGTGAACAGGGGGCATTACGAGCAGTTCTTC. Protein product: CASSPVNRGHYEQFF.

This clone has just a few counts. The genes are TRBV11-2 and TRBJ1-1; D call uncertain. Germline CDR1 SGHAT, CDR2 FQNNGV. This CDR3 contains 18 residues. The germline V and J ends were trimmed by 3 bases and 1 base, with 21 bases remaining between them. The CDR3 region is CASSFSAFLPGKNTEAFF. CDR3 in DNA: TGTGCCAGCAGCTTTTCCGCCTTCCTTCCGGGGAAGAACACTGAAGCTTTCTTT. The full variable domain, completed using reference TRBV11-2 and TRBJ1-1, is EAGVAQSPRYKIIEKRQSVAFWCNPISGHATLYWYQQILGQGPKLLIQFQNNGVVDDSQLPKDRFSAERLKGVDSTLKIQPAKLEDSAVYLCASSFSAFLPGKNTEAFFGQGTRLTVV.